This TCR beta chain is drawn from a study of cytotoxic CD8 clonotypes in ibrutinib-treated CLL. Trimming pared 4 bases from V and 0 bases from J, leaving 13 bases between. Germline CDR1 LGHNA, CDR2 YSLEER. The CDR3 covers 17 residues. Measured with immunoSEQ multiplex PCR; TCRdb has only the in-frame clones, and not every one. This table has some 130,000 clones, about 76% appearing once. The TCR was taken from a human donor with chronic lymphocytic leukemia. The chain is built from TRBV4-3 and TRBJ2-6; TRBD1 or TRBD2 may be the D gene (5 bases each). The input for sequencing was PBMCs, taken after 24 months of ibrutinib treatment. The CDR3 is CASSLEVGGSGANVLTF. The CDR3 DNA follows: TGCGCCAGCAGCCTAGAAGTTGGGGGCTCTGGGGCCAACGTCCTGACTTTC.